This T cell receptor beta chain was profiled in a study of cytomegalovirus exposure and HLA in healthy donors. Study-level results: Confirmation was obtained in vitro that three CMV-associated chains are specific for CMV antigens.

This clone has only a few counts. Its antigen is unidentified. PCR used 60 Vbeta primers and 13 Jbeta primers. Authors' methods: Later, an analysis found roughly 80 million unique TCR beta chains, and 9.5 million to 11 million of these were shared. Repertoires were generated with immunoSEQ multiplex PCR, while TCRdb's copy carries only in-frame clones and drops some. The V and J calls and clone size come from that table; D and trimming were worked out from the DNA. The data hold under 300,000 clones, with roughly 88% observed a single time. The length of the CDR3 is 15 residues. The germline CDR1 and CDR2 sequences are LGHNA and YSLEER. The V end lost 3 bases, the J end lost 3 bases, and 11 bases lay between the germline ends.

The rearrangement joins TRBV4-3 to TRBJ2-2; D possibly corresponds to TRBD1 (6 bases). This clonotype originated in a man aged 35 to 55 in good health and CMV-seropositive. Sequencing was done on a sample of PBMCs. This CDR3 reads CASSQKQGYTGELFF. In DNA form, the CDR3 reads TGCGCCAGCAGCCAGAAACAGGGATACACCGGGGAGCTGTTTTTT.